Listed here is a single T cell receptor (beta chain). Its antigen remains unknown. The length of the CDR3 is 13 residues. The germline V gene encodes CDR1 MNHNY and CDR2 SVGAGI (reference sequence). Trimming removed 2 bases from V and 6 bases from J, with 8 bases in between. These data come from a study of blood T cells in healthy people across ages. Study-level points and caveats: Estimated diversity across one million T cells was deemed an underestimate.

PCR was performed a second time for about 7 to 12 cycles using a sample-barcoded 5' primer and a J-beta primer mix. TCRdb reprocessed the 5' RACE reads with MiXCR, giving one entry per CDR3 protein. The sample shows about 1.8 million distinct CDR3 sequences, around 48% of them seen only once. Donors gave 9 to 10 milliliters of peripheral blood apiece. Sample: blood. The source of this sequence is a woman aged 40 to 49 in good health. This rearrangement joins TRBV6-6 to TRBJ2-1; D ambiguous. The chain's CDR3 is CASSYPNVNEQFF. The CDR3 DNA reads TGTGCCAGCAGTTACCCAAACGTCAATGAGCAGTTCTTC.